This entry lists 27 T cell receptor beta chains sequenced from one sample in a study of blood T cell repertoires in COVID-19 (dated by TCRdb to about 2020). Libraries were built with the immunoSEQ multiplex PCR assay. TCRdb provides this immuneACCESS table in a form limited to in-frame rearrangements. Some clones are lacking; in checked studies, under half of them reflect an unresolved V gene, and why the rest are absent is not known. The sample contains tens of thousands of clones, approximately 84% of them found a single time. More than 2.5% of the sample belongs to the ten largest clones. Specimen: peripheral blood. The receptors derive from a man aged 50 to 59 with acute or convalescent COVID-19.

The chain joins TRBV19 to TRBJ2-3; TRBD2 matches 7 bases. This CDR3 comprises 12 residues. Germline V CDR1 and CDR2: LNHDA, SQIVND (reference sequence). J lost 9 bases, V lost 5 bases, and 5 bases had no gene match. The CDR3 nucleotides read TGTGCCAGTAGTCCTCTGGGGGGGACGCAGTATTTT. Its protein product is CASSPLGGTQYF.

This clone was seen more than once but under ten times. The rearrangement joins TRBV10-3 to TRBJ2-1; the match to TRBD2 covers 7 bases. With V trimmed by 0 bases and J by 9 bases, 11 bases remained unmatched. This CDR3 has 16 amino acids. Germline loops: CDR1 ENHRY, CDR2 SYGVKD. CDR3 DNA: TGTGCCATCAGTGAGTCTTTGTGGGAGGGTTATGGTGAGCAGTTCTTC. It specifies CAISESLWEGYGEQFF.

V is TRBV6-5 and J is TRBJ1-4; 7 nucleotides line up with TRBD1. This CDR3 has 15 amino acids. The germline CDR1 and CDR2 sequences are MNHEY and SVGAGI. With V trimmed by 4 bases and J by 8 bases, 10 bases remained unmatched. The chain's CDR3 is CASSSEQGMGEKLFF. The DNA for the CDR3 is TGTGCCAGCAGTTCCGAACAGGGGATGGGGGAAAAACTGTTTTTT.

V usage is TRBV13 and J usage is TRBJ1-1; 10 positions agree with TRBD1. Germline-derived CDR1 and CDR2 are PRHDT and FYEKMQ (reference sequence). This CDR3 spans 14 amino acids. The trim removed 5 bases at V and 5 bases at J, leaving 5 bases unmatched. CDR3 coding DNA: TGTGCCAGCAGCCCGGACAGGGGGAGAACTGAAGCTTTCTTT. Protein sequence: CASSPDRGRTEAFF.

This chain connects TRBV7-2 to TRBJ2-3; TRBD2 aligns across 9 bases. Losses at the gene ends were 2 bases for V and 5 bases for J; bases not matched to a gene: 5. Germline CDR1 and CDR2: SGHTA and FQGNSA. The length of the CDR3 is 15 residues. CDR3 residues: CASSLIAGAGDTQYF. Here the CDR3 DNA reads TGTGCCAGCAGCTTAATAGCGGGGGCGGGAGATACGCAGTATTTT.

The genes are TRBV5-6 and TRBJ2-4; 10 bases map to TRBD2. Trimming cost V 0 bases and J 3 bases; bases outside gene matches: 3. Germline V CDR1 and CDR2: SGHDT, YYEEEE. The CDR3 runs 16 residues. CDR3 in amino acids: CASSLASGRGKNIQYF. CDR3 coding DNA: TGTGCCAGCAGCTTGGCTAGCGGGAGAGGCAAAAACATTCAGTACTTC.

This clone was recorded once. The V call is TRBV11-3, the J call TRBJ2-3, with TRBD1 matching 8 bases. Germline V gene data show CDR1 as SGHNT and CDR2 as YENEEA. J gave up 2 bases and V 3 bases, and 4 bases lay outside the gene matches. CDR3 length: 15 amino acids. The CDR3 DNA reads as TGTGCCAGCAGCTTGGGACAGGCCTTCACAGATACGCAGTATTTT. Protein: CASSLGQAFTDTQYF.

The rearrangement links TRBV3-1 (or the pseudogene TRBV3-2) to TRBJ2-1; D possibly corresponds to TRBD2 (5 bases). This CDR3 has 14 residues. The V end was cut by 4 bases, the J end by 4 bases, with 11 bases between. Germline V CDR1 and CDR2: LGHDT, YNNKEL (reference sequence). CDR3 region: CASSPSAVYNEQFF. Here the CDR3 DNA reads TGTGCCAGCAGCCCCTCAGCGGTTTACAATGAGCAGTTCTTC.

The CDR3: CAWSTGTDDSPLHF. The DNA of the CDR3 is TGTGCCTGGAGTACCGGGACAGATGATTCACCCCTCCACTTT. The chain combines TRBV30 with TRBJ1-6; 7 bases are shared with TRBD1. J was trimmed by 8 bases and V by 2 bases; bases with no gene match: 6. The CDR3 consists of 14 residues. Per germline, CDR1 GTSNPN and CDR2 SVGIG (reference sequence).

V gene TRBV5-6 combines with J gene TRBJ1-2, with D uncertain. The germline CDR1 and CDR2 sequences are SGHDT and YYEEEE. Trimming cost V 4 bases and J 7 bases, with 14 bases left between them. The CDR3 sequence is 13 residues long. The CDR3 region has the DNA TGTGCCAGCAGCCCGCCCGTCCCGGGTGGCTACACCTTC. Amino acid sequence: CASSPPVPGGYTF.

The genes are TRBV3-1 (or the pseudogene TRBV3-2) and TRBJ2-5; maybe TRBD1 (6 bases). The germline V and J ends were trimmed by 0 bases and 0 bases, with 11 bases remaining between them. From germline, CDR1 is LGHDT and CDR2 YNNKEL (reference sequence). This CDR3 is 16 amino acids long. CDR3 protein: CASSQEGRGYQETQYF. The CDR3 DNA reads as TGTGCCAGCAGCCAAGAAGGCAGGGGATACCAAGAGACCCAGTACTTC.

V is TRBV28 and J is TRBJ1-1, with TRBD1 identical over 11 bases. The J segment lost 6 bases and the V segment lost 7 bases, leaving 4 bases of the junction unmatched. This CDR3 contains 13 residues. CDR1 and CDR2 from the germline V gene are MDHEN and SYDVKM. The CDR3 region is CASTDRGLPEAFF. The CDR3 coding sequence is TGTGCCAGCACGGACAGGGGGCTGCCTGAAGCTTTCTTT.

The chain is built from TRBV12-5 and TRBJ1-5; 11 positions match TRBD1. Looked up from germline, CDR1 is LGHNT and CDR2 is FRNRAP. Losses at the gene ends were 0 bases for V and 0 bases for J; bases not matched to a gene: 10. This CDR3 contains 20 residues. The CDR3 DNA reads TGTGCTAGTGGTTTGGTCTCCTGGACAGGGGGCGGTTATAGCAATCAGCCCCAGCATTTT. It yields the protein CASGLVSWTGGGYSNQPQHF.

The V call is TRBV9, the J call TRBJ1-5; D not resolved. V lost 0 bases to trimming and J lost 8 bases, with 9 bases between them. Germline CDR1 SGDLS, CDR2 YYNGEE. This CDR3 is built from 13 residues. CDR3 protein: CASSVGATEPQHF. The CDR3 coding sequence is TGTGCCAGCAGCGTAGGGGCCACTGAGCCCCAGCATTTT.

The sample holds one count of this clone. The rearrangement joins TRBV2 to TRBJ1-3; D ambiguous. This CDR3 comprises 15 residues. V was pared by 4 bases and J by 1 base, with 11 bases between. From germline, CDR1 is SNHLY and CDR2 FYNNEI. CDR3 in amino acids: CASSVGRVSGNTIYF. As DNA, the CDR3 is TGTGCCAGCAGTGTTGGGCGGGTTTCTGGAAACACCATATATTTT.

The J gene is TRBJ2-3, the V gene TRBV4-2; TRBD2 matches 16 bases. Trimming at V came to 4 bases and at J to 1 base, leaving 8 bases not matched to a gene. The CDR3 runs to 19 residues. Looked up from germline, CDR1 is LGHNA and CDR2 is YNFKEQ. The CDR3 loop is CASSLSGTSGGAGTDTQYF. CDR3 bases: TGTGCCAGCAGCCTTAGCGGGACTAGCGGGGGGGCTGGCACAGATACGCAGTATTTT.

The V gene is TRBV14, the J gene TRBJ1-2, with D hard to call. CDR3 length: 16 amino acids. Germline V gene sequence: CDR1 SGHDN, CDR2 FVKESK. Trimming left V 0 bases short and J 7 bases short, with 18 bases between. DNA for the CDR3: TGTGCCAGCAGCCAAGATTGGGGTAGGCCGGGGATTGGCTACACCTTC. Translating gives CASSQDWGRPGIGYTF. The whole variable domain, remainder taken from reference TRBV14 and TRBJ1-2, is EAGVTQFPSHSVIEKGQTVTLRCDPISGHDNLYWYRRVMGKEIKFLLHFVKESKQDESGMPNNRFLAERTGGTYSTLKVQPAELEDSGVYFCASSQDWGRPGIGYTFGSGTRLTVV.

The V gene is TRBV7-3, the J gene TRBJ2-1, with 7 bases lining up with TRBD2. CDR1 SGHTA and CDR2 FQGTGA come from the germline V gene. This CDR3 region has 16 residues. The V gene end was trimmed by 2 bases and the J gene end by 7 bases; junction bases not matched to a gene: 11. In DNA form, the CDR3 reads TGTGCCAGCAGCTTAGATCGGGCGGGAGTTTCTAATGAGCAGTTCTTC. It translates to CASSLDRAGVSNEQFF.

The V call is TRBV27, the J call TRBJ2-2; 7 bases fit TRBD1. The ends lost 4 bases at V and 4 bases at J; junction bases unmatched: 6. The CDR3 has 15 residues. Germline CDR1 and CDR2: MNHEY and SMNVEV (reference sequence). As DNA, the CDR3 is TGTGCCAGCAGTTCGATAAACAGGGGCACCGGGGAGCTGTTTTTT. It is translated as CASSSINRGTGELFF.

This chain links TRBV7-3 with TRBJ2-1, with 8 bases fitting TRBD2. Germline assignment: CDR1 SGHTA and CDR2 FQGTGA. Trimming cost V 1 base and J 4 bases; bases outside gene matches: 3. This CDR3 is built from 15 residues. The CDR3 sequence: CASSLISSGYNEQFF. The CDR3, as DNA: TGTGCCAGCAGCTTAATATCTAGCGGGTACAATGAGCAGTTCTTC.

J is TRBJ1-2 and V is TRBV5-1; the match to TRBD1 covers 8 bases. Per germline, CDR1 SGHRS and CDR2 YFSETQ. Unmatched junction bases numbered 2, after V lost 4 bases and J lost 0 bases. The CDR3 is made up of 14 amino acids. The CDR3 DNA follows: TGCGCCAGCAGCATGGGACAGGCTAACTATGGCTACACCTTC. This encodes CASSMGQANYGYTF.

This clone was found once. The CDR3 DNA is TGTGCCAGCGCACGGGACAGGGTTAACTATGGCTACACCTTC. Protein product: CASARDRVNYGYTF. The V call is TRBV2, the J call TRBJ1-2, with 9 bases aligning to TRBD1. CDR3 size: 14 residues. Germline CDR1 SNHLY, CDR2 FYNNEI. V trimming: 8 bases; J trimming: 1 base; junction bases outside the gene matches: 5.

The rearrangement links TRBV5-1 to TRBJ1-4, with D possibly matching TRBD1 (6 bases). Trimming took 0 bases from V and 6 from J, leaving 9 bases between them. Germline CDR1 is SGHRS and CDR2 is YFSETQ. The CDR3 is made up of 14 amino acids. CDR3 in DNA: TGCGCCAGCAGCTTGGAACAGGGATATGAAAAACTGTTTTTT. This codes for CASSLEQGYEKLFF.

This sequence joins TRBV4-2 and TRBJ2-1; D is possibly TRBD2 (6 bases). The germline V and J ends were trimmed by 0 bases and 5 bases, with 14 bases remaining between them. The CDR3 is made up of 16 amino acids. From germline, CDR1 is LGHNA and CDR2 YNFKEQ. The CDR3 DNA sequence: TGTGCCAGCAGCCAAGAGGTTAGCGGCAACCACAATGAGCAGTTCTTC. Translated: CASSQEVSGNHNEQFF.

The count of this clone is one. The gene calls are TRBV3-1 (or the pseudogene TRBV3-2) and TRBJ2-3; tentative D call: TRBD2 (6 bases). V was trimmed by 0 bases and J by 2 bases, leaving 15 bases between them. The CDR3 has 17 residues. CDR1 and CDR2 from the germline V gene are LGHDT and YNNKEL (reference sequence). The DNA for the CDR3 is TGTGCCAGCAGCCAAGAATGGACCGGGAGCGTCACAGATACGCAGTATTTT. It yields the protein CASSQEWTGSVTDTQYF.

This chain joins TRBV5-4 and TRBJ2-7; TRBD2 might be the D (7 bases). The CDR3 runs 15 residues. CDR1 is SGHNT, CDR2 YYREEE, per germline (reference sequence). V shed 0 bases and J shed 1 base, with 11 bases lying between them. The CDR3 here is CASSLVGGLSYEQYF. The CDR3 DNA reads as TGTGCCAGCAGCTTGGTGGGGGGGCTTTCCTACGAGCAGTACTTC.

The rearrangement joins TRBV3-1 (or the pseudogene TRBV3-2) to TRBJ2-6, with a possible D match to TRBD1 (6 bases). CDR3 length: 17 residues. Germline-derived CDR1 and CDR2 are LGHDT and YNNKEL (reference sequence). Trimming shortened V by 3 bases and J by 2 bases, and 14 bases separated the two germline ends. CDR3 amino acids: CASSHEQGSTGANVLTF. The CDR3 DNA reads as TGTGCCAGCAGCCATGAGCAGGGGTCCACTGGGGCCAACGTCCTGACTTTC.